A single sample gave rise to the 19 T cell receptor beta chains below, sequenced in a study of CXCR3-negative and CXCR3-positive naive CD8 T cells. These receptors' targets are unknown. Notes on the study in general: TRB CDR3s were more hydrophobic in CXCR3-positive than in CXCR3-negative naive cells.

The authors made the TRB cDNA libraries by 5' RACE using UMI labels. TCRdb reprocessed the 5' RACE reads and keeps a single row for each CDR3 protein, giving no DNA. This table holds some 150,000 distinct CDR3 sequences. Sequencing was carried out using naive CXCR3+ CD8+ T cells from blood. Specified subset: CD45RO-CCR7+CD27+CD95- naive CD8+ T cells expressing CXCR3 (TNR3+). Source of these receptors: a human donor in good health. Some clones in this sample may be carry-over from other donors' samples.

The rearrangement uses TRBV4-3 and TRBJ2-7; lacking DNA, the TRBD1 call made by TCRdb goes unchecked. Germline V gene data show CDR1 as LGHNA and CDR2 as YSLEER. The CDR3 is made up of 14 amino acids. This CDR3 is CASSFDRGQSEQYF.

CDR3 residues: CASSLGGDEQFF. The V and J genes are TRBV13 and TRBJ2-1. Germline-derived CDR1 and CDR2 are PRHDT and FYEKMQ (reference sequence). The CDR3 covers 12 residues.

CDR3 in amino acids: CASSLVRDAAYEQYF. This sequence joins TRBV5-5 and TRBJ2-7; the TCRdb D gene call, TRBD1, has no DNA to confirm it. Germline values: CDR1 SGHKS, CDR2 YYEKEE (reference sequence). The CDR3 contains 15 residues.

The chain links TRBV7-3 to TRBJ1-1. Germline values: CDR1 SGHTA, CDR2 FQGTGA. The CDR3 length is 15 residues. CDR3 sequence: CASSLTSIGSTEAFF.

V and J are TRBV12-3 or TRBV12-4 and TRBJ1-5. CDR3 length equals 13 residues. The CDR3 loop is CASSFFSGQPQHF.

V usage is TRBV12-3 or TRBV12-4 and J usage is TRBJ2-2; TCRdb's D call, TRBD2, is unchecked because there is no DNA. This CDR3 has 13 amino acids. The CDR3 loop reads CASRPGGTGELFF.

The V gene is TRBV6-5, the J gene TRBJ2-7; TCRdb lists TRBD1, though no DNA is available to test this call. The CDR3 loop spans 13 amino acids. CDR1 and CDR2 from the germline V gene are MNHEY and SVGAGI. CDR3 protein: CASSYIQGYEQYF.

This chain links TRBV7-9 with TRBJ2-7; TCRdb picks TRBD1, but there is no DNA to check that call. CDR1 SEHNR and CDR2 FQNEAQ come from the germline V gene (reference sequence). This CDR3 region has 15 residues. This CDR3 reads CASSLAGQGFYEQYF.

V gene TRBV12-3 or TRBV12-4 combines with J gene TRBJ2-1; TCRdb indicates TRBD2, and absent DNA this call remains unverified. The length of the CDR3 is 14 residues. The CDR3 protein is CASRADTRHNEQFF.

J is TRBJ1-5 and V is TRBV27; TCRdb's D call, TRBD1, is unchecked because there is no DNA. Germline V gene data show CDR1 as MNHEY and CDR2 as SMNVEV (reference sequence). The CDR3 is 17 residues long. The CDR3 spells CASSCYRDRAWNQPQHF.

The V and J genes are TRBV7-3 and TRBJ2-1; TCRdb reports TRBD1, a call that lacks DNA to check it against. Per the germline V gene, CDR1 is SGHTA and CDR2 is FQGTGA. This CDR3 region has 12 residues. The CDR3 loop is CASSLDWGEQFF.

The CDR3 sequence: CASTSQGRVSYNEQFF. J is TRBJ2-1 and V is TRBV5-4; TCRdb proposes TRBD1, but this gene call is untestable without DNA. The V gene's germline CDR1 is SGHNT and CDR2 YYREEE (reference sequence). The CDR3 has 16 residues. Together with reference TRBV5-4 and TRBJ2-1, the CDR3 gives the full variable domain: ETGVTQSPTHLIKTRGQQVTLRCSSQSGHNTVSWYQQALGQGPQFIFQYYREEENGRGNFPPRFSGLQFPNYSSELNVNALELDDSALYLCASTSQGRVSYNEQFFGPGTRLTVL.

V usage is TRBV7-9 and J usage is TRBJ2-1. Germline V CDR1 and CDR2: SEHNR, FQNEAQ (reference sequence). The CDR3 consists of 15 residues. The CDR3 sequence: CASSLGQGADNEQFF. Drawing the rest from reference TRBV7-9 and TRBJ2-1, the complete variable domain is DTGVSQNPRHKITKRGQNVTFRCDPISEHNRLYWYRQTLGQGPEFLTYFQNEAQLEKSRLLSDRFSAERPKGSFSTLEIQRTEQGDSAMYLCASSLGQGADNEQFFGPGTRLTVL.

The rearrangement joins TRBV19 to TRBJ1-1. The CDR3 contains 12 residues. In germline, CDR1 is LNHDA, CDR2 SQIVND (reference sequence). The CDR3 protein is CASRWAGTEAFF.

The chain recombines TRBV21-1 with TRBJ2-7; TCRdb picks TRBD2, but there is no DNA to check that call. TRBV21-1 is designated a pseudogene. The length of the CDR3 is 15 residues. CDR3: CASSKATSGRRMQYF.

The chain couples TRBV7-7 to TRBJ1-5; the TCRdb call, TRBD1, lacks DNA for checking. Per germline, CDR1 SSHAT and CDR2 FNYEAQ (reference sequence). This CDR3 contains 15 residues. CDR3 residues: CASRPKGNENQPQHF.

J is TRBJ1-1 and V is TRBV25-1; TCRdb's D call of TRBD1 is untestable without DNA. Germline values: CDR1 MGHDK, CDR2 SYGVNS. This CDR3 spans 15 amino acids. The CDR3 here is CASSESDRFDTEAFF.

The V and J genes are TRBV5-1 and TRBJ2-7; TCRdb indicates TRBD1, and absent DNA this call remains unverified. CDR3 length: 17 residues. Germline V CDR1 and CDR2: SGHRS, YFSETQ. The CDR3 is CASSAFPGQGSPYEQYF.

The CDR3: CASSLQSTSYEQYF. This chain uses TRBV28 with TRBJ2-7. Germline V CDR1 and CDR2: MDHEN, SYDVKM. This CDR3 spans 14 amino acids. Looking up the rest from reference TRBV28 and TRBJ2-7 gives the full variable domain: DVKVTQSSRYLVKRTGEKVFLECVQDMDHENMFWYRQDPGLGLRLIYFSYDVKMKEKGDIPEGYSVSREKKERFSLILESASTNQTSMYLCASSLQSTSYEQYFGPGTRLTVT.